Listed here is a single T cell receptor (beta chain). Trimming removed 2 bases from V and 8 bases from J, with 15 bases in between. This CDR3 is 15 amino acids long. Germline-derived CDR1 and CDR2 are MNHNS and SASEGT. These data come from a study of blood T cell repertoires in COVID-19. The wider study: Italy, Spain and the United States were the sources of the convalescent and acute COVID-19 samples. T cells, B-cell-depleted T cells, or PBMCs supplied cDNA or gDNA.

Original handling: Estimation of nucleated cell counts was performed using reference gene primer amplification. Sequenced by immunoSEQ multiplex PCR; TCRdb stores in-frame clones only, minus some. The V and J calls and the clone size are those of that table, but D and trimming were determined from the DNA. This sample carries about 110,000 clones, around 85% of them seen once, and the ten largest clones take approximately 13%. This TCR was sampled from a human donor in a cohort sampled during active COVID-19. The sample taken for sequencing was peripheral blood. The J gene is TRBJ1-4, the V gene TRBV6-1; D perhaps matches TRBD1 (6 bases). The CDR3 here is CASSERAGAREKLFF. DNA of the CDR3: TGTGCCAGCAGTGAACGGGCAGGGGCCCGAGAAAAACTGTTTTTT.